This is a list of T cell receptor beta chains from one sample in a study of a mutant IDH1 vaccine in newly diagnosed glioma. Assay used: immunoSEQ multiplex PCR; TCRdb lists only in-frame clones, some missing. Here the sample spans tens of thousands of clones, approximately 80% being singletons. Which antigens these TCRs recognize remains unknown. The material sequenced was PBMCs, taken from a glioma patient whose treatment included an IDH1 peptide vaccine. These receptors came from a man younger than 45 with glioma. Both conserved end residues are trimmed from each CDR3. For some rows the clone size is stated as once, few or many, or as a class when expanded; others skip it.

v_call,clone_size,cdr3_aa
TRBV5-5,NA,ASSLGESPYEQY
TRBV5-1,few,ASSTRQGGNSPLH
TRBV11-2,NA,ASSFHLADLNNEQF
TRBV27,NA,ASSFGVAAEAF
TRBV5-1,once,ASSWDIYNEQF
TRBV9,NA,ASSVGVNLGDSYGYT
TRBV2,NA,ASSVATSTDTQY
TRBV21-1,NA,ASSPSHHPGRGVTTNEKLF
TRBV2,NA,ASSESVGGNTIY
TRBV30,medium-sized,AWSRGRPREQF
TRBV7-2,NA,ASSLRAGWGLEAF
TRBV5-6,NA,ASSLRQGDLETQY
TRBV2,few,ASRAGTGWETQY
TRBV30,few,ARRDRGLGNEKLF
TRBV9,once,ASSVGAGRTYNEQF
TRBV27,NA,ASSRSGTLIGGELF
TRBV6-1,NA,ASSEAGMITDTQY
TRBV6-1,once,ASSPEGGQETQY
TRBV7-2,NA,ASSYQGALYEQY
TRBV2,NA,ASSGDSKETQY
TRBV9,NA,ASSHRTSGSQETQY
TRBV6-1,once,ASSSSLGNIQY
TRBV28,NA,ASSAGSSYEQY
TRBV9,NA,ASSPGGGGQPQH
TRBV9,few,ASSVSGQGYQPQH
TRBV28,once,ASSLRGAKAEQY
TRBV10-3,NA,AISPTGGTNEQF
TRBV18,NA,ASSPRGRENTEAF
TRBV6-5,NA,ASSYSASGELF